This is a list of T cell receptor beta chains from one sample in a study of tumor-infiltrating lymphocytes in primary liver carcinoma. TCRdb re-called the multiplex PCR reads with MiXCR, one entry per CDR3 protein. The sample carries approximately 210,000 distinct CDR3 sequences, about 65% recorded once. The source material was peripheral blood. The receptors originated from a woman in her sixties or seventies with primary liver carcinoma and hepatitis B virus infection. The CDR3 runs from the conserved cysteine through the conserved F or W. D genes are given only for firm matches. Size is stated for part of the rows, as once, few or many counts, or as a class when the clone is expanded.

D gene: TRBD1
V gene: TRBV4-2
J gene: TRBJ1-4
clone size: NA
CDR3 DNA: TGTGTCTGTAGCCTTTATGGGGGGACAGTCGGAAAACTGTTTTTT
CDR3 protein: CVCSLYGGTVGKLFF

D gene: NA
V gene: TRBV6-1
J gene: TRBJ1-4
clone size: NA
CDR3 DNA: TGTGCCAGCAGTACTACGACAAGGTTCAATGAAGAACTGTTTTTT
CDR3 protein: CASSTTTRFNEELFF

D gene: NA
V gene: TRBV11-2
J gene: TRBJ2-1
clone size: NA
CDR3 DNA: TGTGCCAGCAGCCCGCCCGGGGGCTACGATGAGCAGTTCTTC
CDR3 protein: CASSPPGGYDEQFF

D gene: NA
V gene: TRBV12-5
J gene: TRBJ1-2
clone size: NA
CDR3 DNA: TGTGCTAGTGGTTTGGCCCCTGGGCCGGGGGCGCCTGTAGCCTATGGCTACACCTTC
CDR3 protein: CASGLAPGPGAPVAYGYTF

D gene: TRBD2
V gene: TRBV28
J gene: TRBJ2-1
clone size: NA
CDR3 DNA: TGTGCCAGCAGTCTCTTGGTGGCTAGCGGGAGGATCTACAATCAGCAGTTCTTC
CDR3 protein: CASSLLVASGRIYNQQFF

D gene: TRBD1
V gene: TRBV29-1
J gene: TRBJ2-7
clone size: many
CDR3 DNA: TGCAGCGTAGCGGGACAGGGGGCATCCTACGAGCAGTACTTC
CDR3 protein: CSVAGQGASYEQYF

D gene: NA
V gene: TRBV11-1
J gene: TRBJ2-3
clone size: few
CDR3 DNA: TGTGCCAGCAGCTTTATTGGTACAGATACGCAGTATTTT
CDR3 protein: CASSFIGTDTQYF

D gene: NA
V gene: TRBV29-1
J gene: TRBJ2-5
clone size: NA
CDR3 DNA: TGCAGCGTCGGCGCCGGAACAGGGTTCTGGACCCAGTACTTC
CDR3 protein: CSVGAGTGFWTQYF

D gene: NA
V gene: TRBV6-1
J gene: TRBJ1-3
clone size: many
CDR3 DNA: TGTGCCAGCAGTGAACAGGGTTTGCGTGACACCATATATTTT
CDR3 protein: CASSEQGLRDTIYF

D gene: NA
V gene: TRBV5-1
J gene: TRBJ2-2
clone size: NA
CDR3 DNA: TGCGCCAGCAGCTTGGTCCCGGTGACGGTAGCCCCTACCGGGGAGCTGTTTTTT
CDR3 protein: CASSLVPVTVAPTGELFF

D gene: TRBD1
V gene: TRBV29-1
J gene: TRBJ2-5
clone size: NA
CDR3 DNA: TGCAGTGTTGGCCAGGGACAGCCCCAAGAGACCCAGTACTTC
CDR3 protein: CSVGQGQPQETQYF

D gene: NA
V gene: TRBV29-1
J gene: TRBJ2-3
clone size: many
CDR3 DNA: TGCAGCGTTGGCCTTGATACGCAGTATTTT
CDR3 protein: CSVGLDTQYF

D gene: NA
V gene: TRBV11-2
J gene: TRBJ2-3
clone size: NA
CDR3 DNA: TGTGCCAGCAGCTTAAGGGGACTGGTGGGAGCGACAGATACGCAGTATTTT
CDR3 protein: CASSLRGLVGATDTQYF

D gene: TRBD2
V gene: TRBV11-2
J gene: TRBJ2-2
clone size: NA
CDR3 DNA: TGTGCCAGTAGATTATGGGTGGGGACTAGCGGGGGCCCCGGGGAGCTGTTTTTT
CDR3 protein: CASRLWVGTSGGPGELFF

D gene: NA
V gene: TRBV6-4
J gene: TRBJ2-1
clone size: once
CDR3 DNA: TGTGCCAACAGTGGATTGGAAGGGCATGAGCAGTTCTTC
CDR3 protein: CANSGLEGHEQFF

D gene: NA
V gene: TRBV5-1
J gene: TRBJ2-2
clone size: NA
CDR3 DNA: TGCGCCAGCAGCTCCGGGACGTACACCGGGGAGCTGTTTTTT
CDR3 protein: CASSSGTYTGELFF

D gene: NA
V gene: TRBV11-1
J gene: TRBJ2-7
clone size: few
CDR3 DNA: TGTGCCAGCAGCGCCGACTGGGCCGAGCAGTACTTT
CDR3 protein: CASSADWAEQYF

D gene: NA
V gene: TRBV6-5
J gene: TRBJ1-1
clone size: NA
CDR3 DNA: TGTGCCAGCAGTTATGGGACAAGGGACCTGAGAGCTTTCTTT
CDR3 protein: CASSYGTRDLRAFF

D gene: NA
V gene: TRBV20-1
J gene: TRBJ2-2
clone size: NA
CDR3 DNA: TGCAGTGCTAGCCGGGACTTGGGGGAGCTGTTTTTT
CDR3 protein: CSASRDLGELFF

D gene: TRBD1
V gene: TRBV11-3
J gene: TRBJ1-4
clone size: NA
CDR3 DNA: TGTGCCAGCAGCCGAGCAGGACAGGGCCTTAATGAAAAACTGTTATTT
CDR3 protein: CASSRAGQGLNEKLLF

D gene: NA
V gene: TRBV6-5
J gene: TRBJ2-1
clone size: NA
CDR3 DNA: TGTGCAAGCAGTTGCTCGATGGGGGGACAGCAGTTCTTC
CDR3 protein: CASSCSMGGQQFF

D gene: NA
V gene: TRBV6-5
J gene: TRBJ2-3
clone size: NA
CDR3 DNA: TGTGCCAGCAGTCCCTATACTGATACGCAGTGTTTT
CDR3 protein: CASSPYTDTQCF

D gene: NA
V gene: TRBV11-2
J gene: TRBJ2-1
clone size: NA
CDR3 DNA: TGTGCCAGAGGCTTATATCTGACGGGTGGGGGCGATGAGCGGTTCTTC
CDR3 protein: CARGLYLTGGGDERFF

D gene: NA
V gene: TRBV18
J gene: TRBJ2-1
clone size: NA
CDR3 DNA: TGTGCCAGCTCACCAAGGCCGAAAAGCTCCTACAATGAGCAGTTCTTC
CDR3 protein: CASSPRPKSSYNEQFF

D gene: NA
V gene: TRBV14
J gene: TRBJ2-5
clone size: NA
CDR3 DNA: TGTGCCAGCAGCCACCTGCAGGGGCCCCAAGAGACCCAGTACTTC
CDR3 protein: CASSHLQGPQETQYF

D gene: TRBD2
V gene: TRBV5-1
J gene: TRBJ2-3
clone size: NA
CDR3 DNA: TGCGCCAGCAGCTTATATAGCGGGAACGCTAGAGATACGCAGTATTTT
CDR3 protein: CASSLYSGNARDTQYF

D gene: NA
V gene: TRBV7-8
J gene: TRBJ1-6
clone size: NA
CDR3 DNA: TGTGCCAGCAGCTTAGTGTCCAATAATTCACCCCTCCACTTT
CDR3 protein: CASSLVSNNSPLHF

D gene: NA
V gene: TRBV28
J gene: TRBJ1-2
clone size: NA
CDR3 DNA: TGTGCCAACACCGTAGTTGGTGGGGGGGATGGCTACACCTTC
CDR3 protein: CANTVVGGGDGYTF

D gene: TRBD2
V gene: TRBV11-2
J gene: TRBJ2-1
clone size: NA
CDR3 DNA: TGTGCCAGCAGTTTAGGTTTTCTAGGGGACTACAGTGAGCAGTTCTTC
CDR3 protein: CASSLGFLGDYSEQFF

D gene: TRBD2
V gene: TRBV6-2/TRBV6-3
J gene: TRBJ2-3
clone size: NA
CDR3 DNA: TGTGCCAGCAGTTCGGCACTAGCGAATACGCAGTATTTT
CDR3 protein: CASSSALANTQYF

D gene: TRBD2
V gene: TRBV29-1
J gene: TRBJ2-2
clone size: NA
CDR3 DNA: TGCGGCGTTGGGGCTAGCGGGAGCGTATGGACCAGGGAGCTGTTTTTT
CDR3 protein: CGVGASGSVWTRELFF

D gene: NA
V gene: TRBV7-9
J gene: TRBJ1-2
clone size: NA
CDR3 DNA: TGTGCCATACAATGGAAGACCTCCTGTGGCTACACCTTC
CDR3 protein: CAIQWKTSCGYTF

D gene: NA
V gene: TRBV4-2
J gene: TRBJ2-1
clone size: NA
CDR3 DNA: TGTGCCAGCAGCCAAGATCCGAAAAACAATGAGCTGTTCTTC
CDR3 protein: CASSQDPKNNELFF

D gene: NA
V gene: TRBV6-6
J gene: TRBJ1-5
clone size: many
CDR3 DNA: TGTGCCAGCAGCCGGGATCAGCCCCAGCATTTT
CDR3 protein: CASSRDQPQHF

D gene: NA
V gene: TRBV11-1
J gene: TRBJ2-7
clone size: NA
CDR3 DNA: TGTGCCAGCAGCCTGGGGCTAGCAAGGGAGCAGTACTTC
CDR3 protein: CASSLGLAREQYF

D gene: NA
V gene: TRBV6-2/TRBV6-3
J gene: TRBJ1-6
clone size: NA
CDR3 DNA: TGTGCCAGCAGTTGGACGCCCTATAATTCACCCCTCCACTTT
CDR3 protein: CASSWTPYNSPLHF

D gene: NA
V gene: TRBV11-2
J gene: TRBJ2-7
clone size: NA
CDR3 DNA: TGTGCCAATAGCTTAGTAACCTGGACACCCCAGGAGTACTTC
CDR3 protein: CANSLVTWTPQEYF

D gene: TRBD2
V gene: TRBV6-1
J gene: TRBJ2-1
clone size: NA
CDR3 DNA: TGTGCTAGCAGTTTGGTAGCGGGAGGGCATGAGCAGTTCTTC
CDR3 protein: CASSLVAGGHEQFF

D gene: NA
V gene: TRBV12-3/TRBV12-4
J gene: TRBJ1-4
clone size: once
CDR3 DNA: TGTGTCAGCAGTTTGGGGCAGGGTACCCTAGGTGAAAAATTGTTTTTT
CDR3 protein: CVSSLGQGTLGEKLFF

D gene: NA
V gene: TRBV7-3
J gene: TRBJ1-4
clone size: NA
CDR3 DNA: TGTGCCAGAAGCTTAATGCGGCGGGGGCTGTTTTTT
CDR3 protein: CARSLMRRGLFF

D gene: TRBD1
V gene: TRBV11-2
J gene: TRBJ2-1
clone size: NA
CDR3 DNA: TGTGCCAGCGGATTACGGGGACAGGGGGAGTTC
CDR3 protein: CASGLRGQGEF

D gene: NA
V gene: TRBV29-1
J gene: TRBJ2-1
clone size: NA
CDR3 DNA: TGCAGCGTTGGGGGGTTACCATACAATGAGCAGTTCTTC
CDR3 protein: CSVGGLPYNEQFF

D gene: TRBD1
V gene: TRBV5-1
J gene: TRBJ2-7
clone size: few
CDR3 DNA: TGCGCCAGCAGCTTGGCCGGGACAGGGTCGAGGGGAGGCTACGAGCAGTACTTC
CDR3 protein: CASSLAGTGSRGGYEQYF

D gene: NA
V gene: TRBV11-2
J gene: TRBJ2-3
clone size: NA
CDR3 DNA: TGTGCCATCAGCTTAGAGGTCGGGGGTTACGGAGATACGCAGTATTTT
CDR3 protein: CAISLEVGGYGDTQYF

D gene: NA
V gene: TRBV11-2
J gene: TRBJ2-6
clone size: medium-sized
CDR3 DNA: TGTGCCAGCAGCTGGGTTCCCTCTGGGGCCAACGTCCTGACTTTC
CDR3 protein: CASSWVPSGANVLTF

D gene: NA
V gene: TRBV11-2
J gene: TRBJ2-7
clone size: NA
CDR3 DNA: TGTGCCGGCAGCTTCTACGGGGCAGAGGGTTCCTCCTACGAGCAGTACTTC
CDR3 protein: CAGSFYGAEGSSYEQYF

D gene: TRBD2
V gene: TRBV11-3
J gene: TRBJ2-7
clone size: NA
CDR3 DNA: TGTGCCAGCTGTCAATATTCGGGAGGGGGCTACGAGCAGTACTTC
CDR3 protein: CASCQYSGGGYEQYF

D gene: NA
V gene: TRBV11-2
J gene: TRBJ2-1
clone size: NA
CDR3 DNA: TGTGCCAACAGCTTCTTGAGGCGGCGGGACCCTAAGCAGTTCTTC
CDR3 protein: CANSFLRRRDPKQFF

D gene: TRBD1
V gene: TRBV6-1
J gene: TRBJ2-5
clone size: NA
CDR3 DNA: TGTGCCAGTCGATGTGTGCTAGCTCAGGGGGAGACCCAGTACTTT
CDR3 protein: CASRCVLAQGETQYF

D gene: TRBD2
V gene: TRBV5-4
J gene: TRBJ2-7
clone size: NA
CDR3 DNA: TGTGCCAGCAGCACTTGGACTAGCGGGACCTACGGGCAGTACTTC
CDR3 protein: CASSTWTSGTYGQYF

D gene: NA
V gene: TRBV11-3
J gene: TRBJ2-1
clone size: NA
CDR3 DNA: TGTGCAAGCAGCTTTAATGGACAGAGGGCGCGGAATGAGCAGTTCTTC
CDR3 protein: CASSFNGQRARNEQFF